The TCR beta chain described here comes from a study of CD8 T cells in Susac syndrome. Study overall: Patients with Susac syndrome, at blood draw, were therapy-naive, on corticosteroids, or on intravenous immunoglobulin alone. Study-level points and caveats: An acknowledgment was made by the study that its TCR sequencing and HLA analysis involved relatively few individuals.

As judged by recently defined diagnostic criteria, patients with Susac syndrome had definite or probable disease. Comment on this clonotype: Antigen: not known.

It was with random hexamers that 0.5 to 1 ug RNA was reverse transcribed. MiXCR, run by TCRdb on the immunoSEQ multiplex PCR reads, gives a single entry per CDR3 protein. The sample holds about 140,000 distinct CDR3 sequences, 95% seen once. Trimming removed 5 bases from V and 10 bases from J, with 11 bases in between. There are 11 residues in the CDR3. Germline CDR1 SNHLY, CDR2 FYNNEI. The rearrangement links TRBV2 to TRBJ1-1; D gene ambiguous. The sequence derives from a human donor with Susac syndrome. The specimen was CD4+ T cells from PBMCs. CDR3 DNA: TGTGCCAGCAGTTCTAGGGATGGAGCTTTCTTT. It specifies CASSSRDGAFF.